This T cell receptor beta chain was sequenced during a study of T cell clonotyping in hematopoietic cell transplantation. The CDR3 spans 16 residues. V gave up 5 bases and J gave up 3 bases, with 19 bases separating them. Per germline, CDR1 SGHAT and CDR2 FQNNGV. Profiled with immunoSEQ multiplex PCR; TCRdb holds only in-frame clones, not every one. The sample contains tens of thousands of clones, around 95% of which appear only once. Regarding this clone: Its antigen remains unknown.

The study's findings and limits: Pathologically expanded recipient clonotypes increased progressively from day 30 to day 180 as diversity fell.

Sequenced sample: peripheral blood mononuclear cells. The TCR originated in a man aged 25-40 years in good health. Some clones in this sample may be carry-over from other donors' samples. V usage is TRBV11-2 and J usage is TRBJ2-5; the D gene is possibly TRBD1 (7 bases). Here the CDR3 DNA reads TGTGCCAGCAGCCCCCGGACTACCACAGGGGAAGAGACCCAGTACTTC. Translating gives CASSPRTTTGEETQYF.